A selection of T cell receptor beta chains follows, all from one sample in a study of blood T cell repertoires in COVID-19. Using immunoSEQ multiplex PCR, the repertoire was profiled, and TCRdb retains in-frame clones only, with some absent. This repertoire shows 66,000 or so clones, about four fifths found once; its top ten account for almost 10%. The sample was peripheral blood. All receptors come from a human donor in a cohort sampled during active COVID-19. CDR3s include the opening cysteine and the closing phenylalanine or tryptophan.

TRBV6-5	CASSYTTSAYNEQFF
TRBV7-2	CASSLNSYYGYTF
TRBV6-5	CASTPLVTGTETQYF
TRBV27	CASSLQSRGFSPLHF
TRBV2	CASSDPRVDTEAFF
TRBV3-1/TRBV3-2	CASSQGQRNTEAFF
TRBV5-1	CASSLPGADTQYF
TRBV27	CASSPDSRVRQFF
TRBV7-9	CASSLGTANEKLFF
TRBV7-9	CASSFSQGMNTEAFF
TRBV3-1/TRBV3-2	CASSQDSHRTGENNEQFF
TRBV19	CASTLTGQGWQPQHF
TRBV5-1	CASSPREGAQPQHF
TRBV5-5	CASSLAEGQPQHF
TRBV7-7	CASSLGTSGTDTQYF
TRBV7-9	CASSLAGTDNGYTF
TRBV6-1	CASSGTSGRINHEQYF
TRBV3-1/TRBV3-2	CASSQGRPAGGAGELFF
TRBV6-2/TRBV6-3	CASSYPLTGGPLGDYEQYF
TRBV5-4	CASSLPNQPQHF
TRBV18	CASSPARMTSGSFYEQYF
TRBV19	CASSPTGGANTQYF
TRBV28	CASRAGGSYEQYF
TRBV2	CASSPGGTDTQYF
TRBV18	CASSLTRTGAHEQYF
TRBV20-1	CSASLRDSNQPQHF
TRBV5-6	CASSNTGVPQPQHF
TRBV11-2	CASSPRSLGEQYF
TRBV19	CASSPTRTSYEQYF
TRBV7-9	CASSLETGGAEQYF
TRBV6-2/TRBV6-3	CASSYPGTSGRETQYF
TRBV5-1	CASSFLAGGSMTGELFF
TRBV7-2	CASSLQGSHNEKLFF
TRBV15	CATSRAGEVREQYF
TRBV30	CAWSDRQGGRYTF
TRBV24-1	CATSGAGDYGYTF
TRBV6-5	CASSYNRGVTGELFF
TRBV5-4	CASSPGTGATGNTIYF
TRBV5-1	CASSSQGGGYGYTF
TRBV4-1	CASSQDPSGRGYEQYF
TRBV2	CASSADRGRSYEQYF
TRBV3-1/TRBV3-2	CASSQGSGGRNQPQHF
TRBV7-9	CASSPRTGQGASHEKLFF
TRBV6-2/TRBV6-3	CASSYRGNTEAFF
TRBV28	CASTLSGAATDTQYF
TRBV7-9	CASSASTGLYGYTF
TRBV3-1/TRBV3-2	CASSHGRGGYGYTF
TRBV7-2	CASSLAASGRTTDTQYF
TRBV6-4	CASSQLAGAYTQYF
TRBV19	CASSRQGRSEQYF